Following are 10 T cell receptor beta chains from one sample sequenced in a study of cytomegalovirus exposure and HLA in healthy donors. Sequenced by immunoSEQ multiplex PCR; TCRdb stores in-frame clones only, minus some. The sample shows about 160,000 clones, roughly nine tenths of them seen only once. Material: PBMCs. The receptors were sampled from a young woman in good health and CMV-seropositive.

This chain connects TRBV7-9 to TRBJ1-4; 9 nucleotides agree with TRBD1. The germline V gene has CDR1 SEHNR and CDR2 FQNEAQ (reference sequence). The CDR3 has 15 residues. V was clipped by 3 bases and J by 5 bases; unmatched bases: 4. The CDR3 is CASSFSTGGNEKLFF. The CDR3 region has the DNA TGTGCCAGCAGCTTTTCGACAGGGGGGAATGAAAAACTGTTTTTT.

CDR3 DNA: TGTGCCAGCAGCCCTCTTGTTTGGACTAGCGATCAAGAGACCCAGTACTTC. This gives the protein CASSPLVWTSDQETQYF. This sequence joins TRBV11-1 and TRBJ2-5; 9 bases are a match to TRBD2. Trimming cost V 5 bases and J 2 bases; bases outside gene matches: 12. Germline CDR1 SGHAT, CDR2 FQDESV (reference sequence). This CDR3 is built from 17 residues.

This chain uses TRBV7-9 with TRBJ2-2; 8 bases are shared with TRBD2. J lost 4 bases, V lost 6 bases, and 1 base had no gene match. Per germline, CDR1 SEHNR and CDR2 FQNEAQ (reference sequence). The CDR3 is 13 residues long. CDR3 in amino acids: CASRLAGTGELFF. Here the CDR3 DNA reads TGTGCCAGCAGGCTAGCGGGCACCGGGGAGCTGTTTTTT.

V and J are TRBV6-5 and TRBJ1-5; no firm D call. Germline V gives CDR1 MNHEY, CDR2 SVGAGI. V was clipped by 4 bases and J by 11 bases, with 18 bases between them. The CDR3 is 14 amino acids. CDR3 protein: CASSSEERALAQHF. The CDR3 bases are TGTGCCAGCAGTTCGGAGGAGAGGGCTTTAGCCCAGCATTTT.

CDR3 protein: CASSEGGTANYGYTF. In DNA, the CDR3 is TGTGCCAGCAGTGAAGGGGGGACAGCTAACTATGGCTACACCTTC. This chain uses TRBV6-1 with TRBJ1-2; 7 bases align to TRBD1. The V gene end was trimmed by 1 base and the J gene end by 0 bases; junction bases not matched to a gene: 2. Germline CDR1 MNHNS, CDR2 SASEGT. CDR3 length equals 15 residues.

The CDR3 loop reads CASSEQRGRAQPQHF. The CDR3 coding sequence is TGTGCCAGCAGTGAACAGAGGGGGAGGGCTCAGCCCCAGCATTTT. The gene calls are TRBV6-1 and TRBJ1-5, with D possibly TRBD1 on 6 matching bases. Germline V gene data show CDR1 as MNHNS and CDR2 as SASEGT. Trimming took off 2 bases at V and 6 bases at J, with 14 bases between the two ends. The CDR3 extends over 15 amino acids.

The CDR3 loop reads CASRDLAGGSYEQYF. The CDR3 coding sequence is TGTGCCAGCAGGGATCTAGCGGGGGGGTCCTACGAGCAGTACTTC. This chain uses TRBV6-5 with TRBJ2-7; 12 nucleotides agree with TRBD2. Losses at the gene ends were 6 bases for V and 1 base for J; bases not matched to a gene: 4. This CDR3 is 15 amino acids long. CDR1 and CDR2 from the germline V gene are MNHEY and SVGAGI.

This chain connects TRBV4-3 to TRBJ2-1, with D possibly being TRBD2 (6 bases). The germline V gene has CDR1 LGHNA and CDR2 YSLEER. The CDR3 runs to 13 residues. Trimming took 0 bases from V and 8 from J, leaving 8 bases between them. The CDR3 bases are TGCGCCAGCAGCCAAGATTGGAGGGATGAGCAGTTCTTC. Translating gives CASSQDWRDEQFF.

The CDR3 is CASSLLDNNEKLFF. CDR3 in DNA: TGCGCCAGCAGCTTGTTGGACAATAATGAAAAACTGTTTTTT. The chain employs TRBV5-1 and TRBJ1-4, with a possible D match to TRBD1 (5 bases). Deletions cut 1 base from V and 4 bases from J, with 8 bases between. This CDR3 comprises 14 residues. Germline-derived CDR1 and CDR2 are SGHRS and YFSETQ.

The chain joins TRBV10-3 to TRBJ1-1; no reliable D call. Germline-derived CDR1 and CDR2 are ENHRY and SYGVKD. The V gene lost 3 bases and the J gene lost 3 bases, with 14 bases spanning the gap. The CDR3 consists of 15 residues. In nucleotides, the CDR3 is TGTGCCATCAGTGACACAGAACATTCTTACACTGAAGCTTTCTTT. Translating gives CAISDTEHSYTEAFF.